This TCR beta chain originates from a study of cytomegalovirus exposure and HLA in healthy donors. This clone appeared once. A multiplex PCR was run with 60 Vbeta primers and 13 Jbeta primers. Measured with immunoSEQ multiplex PCR; TCRdb has only the in-frame clones, and not every one. The table records 150,000 to 200,000 clones, roughly 80% of them present only once. The J segment lost 6 bases and the V segment lost 0 bases, leaving 7 bases of the junction unmatched. From germline, CDR1 is SGHRS and CDR2 YFSETQ. This CDR3 has 16 amino acids. The J gene is TRBJ2-2, the V gene TRBV5-1; the match to TRBD1 covers 8 bases. The TCR was taken from a middle-aged woman in good health and CMV-seronegative. The sequencing input was PBMCs. The CDR3 is CASSLAGQGASGELFF. The CDR3 coding sequence is TGCGCCAGCAGCTTGGCCGGCCAGGGGGCCTCCGGGGAGCTGTTTTTT.